These 24 T cell receptor beta chains came from one sample sequenced in a study of blood T cells in healthy people across ages. Next came a second PCR, run for roughly 7 to 12 cycles, which used a sample-barcoded 5' primer along with a J-beta primer mix. TCRdb redid the calling of the 5' RACE reads with MiXCR, one entry per CDR3 protein. The table lists about 720,000 distinct CDR3 sequences, roughly 20% of them singletons. Sequencing was performed on blood. Receptor source: a man between 65 and 80 years old in good health.

CDR3 residues: CAISEPSGDTDTQYF. In DNA, the CDR3 is TGTGCCATCAGTGAGCCAAGCGGGGACACAGATACGCAGTATTTT. The rearrangement uses TRBV10-3 and TRBJ2-3; 7 bases align to TRBD2. Trimming removed 2 bases from V and 2 bases from J; junction bases left unmatched: 4. This CDR3 comprises 15 residues. Germline CDR1 is ENHRY and CDR2 is SYGVKD.

The CDR3 bases are TGTGCCAGCAGCTCTACAACGACGACTAGCGGATATAGGGTTAACACCGGGGAGCTGTTTTTT. Amino acids: CASSSTTTTSGYRVNTGELFF. The chain employs TRBV7-3 and TRBJ2-2; TRBD2 matches 9 bases. Trimming removed 4 bases from V and 2 bases from J; junction bases left unmatched: 20. Looked up from germline, CDR1 is SGHTA and CDR2 is FQGTGA. There are 21 residues in the CDR3.

The V and J genes are TRBV28 and TRBJ2-4, with a weak D call TRBD2 (6 bases). CDR1 and CDR2 (germline): MDHEN, SYDVKM. This CDR3 is built from 11 residues. The V end was cut by 3 bases, the J end by 10 bases, with 7 bases between. The CDR3 spells CASSFRGIQYF. The CDR3, as DNA: TGTGCCAGCAGTTTCCGGGGGATTCAGTACTTC.

This clonotype has more than one count but fewer than ten. The gene calls are TRBV12-3 or TRBV12-4 and TRBJ2-7, with D perhaps matching TRBD1 or TRBD2 (5 bases each). CDR3 length: 13 amino acids. Trimming cost V 1 base and J 10 bases, with 14 bases left between them. In nucleotides, the CDR3 is TGTGCCAGCAGTTTAGGGGGGATGGTGGCCCAGTACTTC. Translation: CASSLGGMVAQYF.

This clonotype has only a few counts. This chain uses TRBV7-9 with TRBJ2-1; 10 nucleotides agree with TRBD2. The J call is in doubt because the DNA end fits TRBJ2-7 better. Looked up from germline, CDR1 is SEHNR and CDR2 is FQNEAQ (reference sequence). The CDR3 spans 16 residues. The CDR3 DNA reads as TGTGCCAGCAGCTCCGAACTAGCGGGGTCCCCCTACGAGCAGTACTTC. It translates to CASSSELAGSPYEQYF.

V usage is TRBV6-5 and J usage is TRBJ2-1; tentatively, D is TRBD1 (6 bases). This CDR3 region has 15 residues. Between the trimmed V and J ends, which lost 6 bases and 5 bases, there was a span of 17 bases. The germline V gene encodes CDR1 MNHEY and CDR2 SVGAGI. The CDR3 loop reads CASSFRQVIHNEQFF. CDR3 nucleotide sequence: TGTGCCAGCAGCTTCCGACAGGTTATCCACAATGAGCAGTTCTTC.

The V call is TRBV18, the J call TRBJ1-4, with 9 positions matching TRBD1. Germline values: CDR1 KGHSH, CDR2 LQKENI. This CDR3 is built from 12 residues. V was pared by 6 bases and J by 14 bases, with 7 bases of the junction left unmatched. The DNA of the CDR3 is TGTGCCAGCTCCCGGGACAGGGATGGGCTGTTTTTT. It is translated as CASSRDRDGLFF.

This chain's CDR3 is CASSPPAGGVDEQFF. CDR3 DNA: TGTGCCAGCTCACCACCGGCAGGGGGGGTCGATGAGCAGTTCTTC. The chain joins TRBV18 to TRBJ2-1, with D possibly being TRBD1 or TRBD2 (7 bases each). The V and J ends lost 0 bases and 8 bases respectively, with 14 bases between them. CDR1 KGHSH and CDR2 LQKENI come from the germline V gene. This CDR3 is 15 amino acids long. Drawing the rest from reference TRBV18 and TRBJ2-1, the complete variable domain is NAGVMQNPRHLVRRRGQEARLRCSPMKGHSHVYWYRQLPEEGLKFMVYLQKENIIDESGMPKERFSAEFPKEGPSILRIQQVVRGDSAAYFCASSPPAGGVDEQFFGPGTRLTVL.

This clonotype was seen more than once but under ten times. This sequence joins TRBV28 and TRBJ1-4; D gene unclear. CDR1 is MDHEN, CDR2 SYDVKM, per germline. With 6 bases removed from V and 5 bases from J, the gap between germline ends came to 10 bases. There are 13 residues in the CDR3. The DNA for the CDR3 is TGTGCCAGCAGGGAAAATGAGAATGAAAAACTGTTTTTT. Translated: CASRENENEKLFF.

This clonotype was picked up a small number of times. V is TRBV3-1 and J is TRBJ1-5; no reliable D call. The CDR3 contains 14 residues. With 2 bases removed from V and 6 bases from J, the gap between germline ends came to 11 bases. Per the germline V gene, CDR1 is LGHDT and CDR2 is YNNKEL (reference sequence). CDR3 sequence (DNA): TGTGCCAGCAGCCAACGCGCGCGGGTTCAGCCCCAGCATTTT. It codes for CASSQRARVQPQHF.

The chain is built from TRBV7-6 and TRBJ2-5; D possibly corresponds to TRBD1 (6 bases). Trimming left V 2 bases short and J 2 bases short, with 15 bases between. CDR1 and CDR2 (germline): SGHVS, FNYEAQ. CDR3 size: 16 residues. The CDR3 DNA reads TGTGCCAGCAGCTTACTCCCGGGACACGTACAAGAGACCCAGTACTTC. This encodes CASSLLPGHVQETQYF.

This rearrangement joins TRBV5-1 to TRBJ2-5, with D maybe TRBD2 (5 bases). The closer fit of TRBJ2-1 to the DNA end suggests the J call may be wrong. The CDR3 totals 13 residues. The germline V gene encodes CDR1 SGHRS and CDR2 YFSETQ. CDR3 amino acids: CASSPGKDNEQFF. For the CDR3, the DNA is TGCGCCAGCAGCCCGGGGAAGGACAATGAGCAGTTCTTC.

This chain uses TRBV20-1 with TRBJ2-5; 12 nucleotides align to TRBD2. Germline lookup yields CDR1 DFQATT and CDR2 SNEGSKA (reference sequence). The junction had 2 bases not matched to a gene; V was cut back by 0 bases and J by 0 bases. The CDR3 runs to 16 residues. The chain's CDR3 is CSAREASGGDQETQYF. The CDR3 coding sequence is TGCAGTGCTAGAGAGGCTAGCGGGGGGGACCAAGAGACCCAGTACTTC.

This clonotype was recorded a few times. The CDR3 sequence: CASSVEDLSYYNEQFF. In nucleotides, the CDR3 is TGTGCCAGCAGCGTAGAAGATCTGAGCTACTACAATGAGCAGTTCTTC. The V gene is TRBV9, the J gene TRBJ2-1; D gene uncertain. The V end was cut by 0 bases, the J end by 3 bases, with 13 bases between. Germline values: CDR1 SGDLS, CDR2 YYNGEE. This CDR3 spans 16 amino acids.

This sequence joins TRBV9 and TRBJ1-2; D is unclear. The V gene lost 0 bases and the J gene lost 3 bases, with 9 bases spanning the gap. Germline lookup yields CDR1 SGDLS and CDR2 YYNGEE. CDR3 length: 14 amino acids. This CDR3 reads CASSVERGDYGYTF. DNA for the CDR3: TGTGCCAGCAGCGTAGAGAGAGGTGACTATGGCTACACCTTC.

This clonotype was seen a handful of times. V and J are TRBV4-2 and TRBJ2-3; 13 bases are shared with TRBD2. CDR3 length: 17 residues. The junction had 9 bases not matched to a gene; V was cut back by 3 bases and J by 6 bases. Germline values: CDR1 LGHNA, CDR2 YNFKEQ. As DNA, the CDR3 is TGTGCCAGCAGCCAGGGCTGGACTAGCGGGGGTTTGGATACGCAGTATTTT. It specifies CASSQGWTSGGLDTQYF.

The chain joins TRBV20-1 to TRBJ2-5; a possible D gene is TRBD1 (5 bases). The J call may not be correct, given that the DNA end is closer to TRBJ2-1. Per germline, CDR1 DFQATT and CDR2 SNEGSKA (reference sequence). CDR3 length: 16 residues. The CDR3 loop reads CSALEYWTTSGNEQFF. CDR3 nucleotide sequence: TGCAGTGCTCTCGAATATTGGACAACCTCTGGCAATGAGCAGTTCTTC.

V usage is TRBV10-3 and J usage is TRBJ2-7; no firm D call. CDR3 length: 11 residues. CDR1 is ENHRY and CDR2 is SYGVKD in the germline V gene. V lost 3 bases to trimming and J lost 5 bases, with 5 bases between them. CDR3 in DNA: TGTGCCATCAGTGAAGGAGACGAGCAGTACGTC. This encodes CAISEGDEQYV.

This clonotype was recorded a few times. The chain combines TRBV20-1 with TRBJ2-1; 13 bases match TRBD2. The CDR3 loop spans 14 amino acids. The germline CDR1 and CDR2 sequences are DFQATT and SNEGSKA (reference sequence). The V and J ends lost 6 bases and 10 bases, in that order; junction bases with no gene match: 9. CDR3: CSAQLAGGFQEQFF. In DNA, the CDR3 is TGCAGTGCACAACTAGCGGGAGGGTTCCAGGAGCAGTTCTTC.

The gene calls are TRBV9 and TRBJ2-1; either TRBD1 or TRBD2 may fit D (6 bases each). The CDR3 totals 16 residues. V gave up 1 base and J gave up 7 bases, with 18 bases separating them. CDR1 and CDR2 from the germline V gene are SGDLS and YYNGEE. The CDR3 protein is CASSVMGTFQGNEQFF. In nucleotides, the CDR3 is TGTGCCAGCAGCGTAATGGGGACTTTCCAGGGGAATGAGCAGTTCTTC.

The gene calls are TRBV12-3 or TRBV12-4 and TRBJ2-2; 7 bases are a match to TRBD2. The CDR3 runs to 17 residues. V trimming: 10 bases; J trimming: 3 bases; junction bases outside the gene matches: 17. CDR3 sequence: CATPPHTRDYYTGELFF. CDR3 in DNA: TGTGCCACACCACCTCATACCCGGGACTATTACACCGGGGAGCTGTTTTTT.

The chain has TRBV20-1 and TRBJ1-4; D gene uncertain. Trimming pared 5 bases from V and 3 bases from J, leaving 16 bases between. The CDR3 is 15 amino acids. CDR1 is DFQATT, CDR2 SNEGSKA, per germline (reference sequence). CDR3 residues: CSAFVTGKSNEKLFF. CDR3 sequence (DNA): TGCAGTGCTTTTGTTACGGGAAAATCTAATGAAAAACTGTTTTTT.

This clonotype was picked up many times. The gene calls are TRBV28 and TRBJ1-1; D perhaps matches TRBD1 (5 bases). V was cut by 5 bases and J by 10 bases, with 20 bases left in between. The CDR3 extends over 14 amino acids. Germline values: CDR1 MDHEN, CDR2 SYDVKM. The CDR3 sequence is CASSPPLGPGGAFF. The CDR3 bases are TGTGCCAGCAGTCCCCCTCTGGGACCGGGGGGAGCTTTCTTT.

Here the CDR3 reads CASTIMGGRYNEQFF. The CDR3 DNA sequence: TGTGCCAGCACCATAATGGGGGGCAGATACAATGAGCAGTTCTTC. V and J are TRBV11-2 and TRBJ2-1, with D perhaps TRBD1 or TRBD2 (6 bases each). V shed 7 bases and J shed 4 bases, with 17 bases lying between them. CDR1 and CDR2 from the germline V gene are SGHAT and FQNNGV. The CDR3 is made up of 15 amino acids.